This passage covers 13 T cell receptor beta chains from one sample sequenced in a study of CD8 T cells in Susac syndrome. A quantity of roughly 0.5 to 1 ug RNA underwent reverse transcription using random hexamers. TCRdb processed the immunoSEQ multiplex PCR reads anew with MiXCR; each CDR3 protein has one entry. The data hold over 300,000 distinct CDR3 sequences, with around 90% observed a single time. The source material was CD4+ T cells from PBMCs. The receptors here all came from a human donor with multiple sclerosis.

V and J are TRBV20-1 and TRBJ2-7, with D possibly being TRBD2 (5 bases). Trimming left V 0 bases short and J 3 bases short, with 12 bases between. The CDR3 has 14 residues. Germline V gene data show CDR1 as DFQATT and CDR2 as SNEGSKA (reference sequence). The CDR3 DNA sequence: TGCAGTGCTAGAGAAGAGGGCACCGACTACGAGCAGTACTTC. The encoded protein is CSAREEGTDYEQYF.

The chain employs TRBV9 and TRBJ2-2; no reliable D call. V lost 5 bases and J 3 bases, leaving 14 bases between the germline ends. The CDR3 has 15 residues. Germline values: CDR1 SGDLS, CDR2 YYNGEE. The CDR3 bases are TGTGCCAGCAGAGGACCCCTCGGAGACACCGGGGAGCTGTTTTTT. Translated, it gives CASRGPLGDTGELFF.

CDR3 nucleotides: TGTGCCAGCAGTTATCGGAGAGGGACTTACTATGGCTACACCTTC. It is translated as CASSYRRGTYYGYTF. The chain links TRBV6-5 to TRBJ1-2, with a tentative D call TRBD1 (5 bases). Germline values: CDR1 MNHEY, CDR2 SVGAGI. Trimming left V 3 bases short and J 3 bases short, with 14 bases between. The length of the CDR3 is 15 residues.

J is TRBJ2-7 and V is TRBV11-2, with D hard to call. The CDR3 consists of 12 residues. Germline V gene sequence: CDR1 SGHAT, CDR2 FQNNGV. The germline V and J ends were trimmed by 1 base and 5 bases, with 6 bases remaining between them. The CDR3 reads CASSLGVNEQYF. CDR3 DNA sequence: TGTGCCAGCAGCTTAGGGGTGAACGAGCAGTACTTC.

This rearrangement joins TRBV6-5 to TRBJ1-2; D gene uncertain. V was shortened by 8 bases and J by 2 bases, with 6 bases between the two germline ends. This CDR3 is 11 amino acids long. CDR1 is MNHEY and CDR2 is SVGAGI in the germline V gene. The CDR3 nucleotides read TGTGCCAGCCAACAAAACTATGGCTACACCTTC. Amino acid sequence: CASQQNYGYTF.

This chain connects TRBV6-5 to TRBJ2-7; possibly TRBD1 or TRBD2 for D (5 bases each). V gave up 0 bases and J gave up 5 bases, with 17 bases separating them. This CDR3 contains 16 residues. From germline, CDR1 is MNHEY and CDR2 SVGAGI. The CDR3, as DNA: TGTGCCAGCAGTTACTCGATATCGAGGGGTCAGGACGAGCAGTACTTC. Its translation: CASSYSISRGQDEQYF.

This clonotype was recorded a few times. The rearrangement uses TRBV5-4 and TRBJ2-5; 7 nucleotides line up with TRBD1. This CDR3 spans 15 amino acids. Trimming at V came to 0 bases and at J to 3 bases, leaving 5 bases not matched to a gene. CDR1 is SGHNT, CDR2 YYREEE, per germline (reference sequence). The CDR3 region has the DNA TGTGCCAGCAGCTTGGAGGGACAGCGAAAAGAGACCCAGTACTTC. Its translation is CASSLEGQRKETQYF.

The chain employs TRBV6-5 and TRBJ2-7; either TRBD1 or TRBD2 may fit D (5 bases each). V lost 6 bases to trimming and J lost 7 bases, with 22 bases between them. Germline V gene lookup returns CDR1 MNHEY and CDR2 SVGAGI. CDR3 length: 15 amino acids. CDR3 loop: CASRGPVGILQEQYF. In DNA, the CDR3 is TGTGCCAGCAGGGGACCTGTAGGGATTCTACAGGAGCAGTACTTC.

The chain carries TRBV9 and TRBJ1-3, with 7 bases that match TRBD1. Germline loops: CDR1 SGDLS, CDR2 YYNGEE. Trimming at V came to 1 base and at J to 0 bases, leaving 4 bases not matched to a gene. The CDR3 is made up of 16 amino acids. The CDR3 DNA follows: TGTGCCAGCAGCGTACACGGGGACAGCTCTGGAAACACCATATATTTT. Its protein product is CASSVHGDSSGNTIYF.

The V gene is TRBV12-3 or TRBV12-4, the J gene TRBJ1-2; D is uncertain. This CDR3 contains 14 residues. The germline V and J ends were trimmed by 4 bases and 7 bases, with 16 bases remaining between them. This CDR3 reads CASSYSLGRSGYTF. The CDR3 bases are TGTGCCAGCAGTTATAGCCTTGGGAGGAGTGGCTACACCTTC.

This sequence joins TRBV30 and TRBJ1-1, with D perhaps matching TRBD1 (6 bases). Trimming took off 5 bases at V and 14 bases at J, with 21 bases between the two ends. Germline loops: CDR1 GTSNPN, CDR2 SVGIG (reference sequence). The CDR3 consists of 12 residues. The CDR3 coding sequence is TGTGCCTGGTCCCGGGGGGCACGGGCAGGGTTCTTT. Protein: CAWSRGARAGFF.

The chain joins TRBV20-1 to TRBJ1-2; D is possibly TRBD1 (5 bases). This CDR3 is 11 amino acids long. The germline gives CDR1 DFQATT, CDR2 SNEGSKA (reference sequence). Trimming removed 7 bases at V and 5 bases at J, with 11 bases between. CDR3 bases: TGCAGTGGGGGCGTTCAATATGGCTACACCTTC. This gives the protein CSGGVQYGYTF.

The chain couples TRBV5-5 to TRBJ1-6, with D possibly matching TRBD1 (6 bases). CDR1 is SGHKS, CDR2 YYEKEE, per germline (reference sequence). V gave up 0 bases and J gave up 10 bases, with 11 bases separating them. The CDR3 totals 14 residues. The DNA of the CDR3 is TGTGCCAGCAGCTTGGGGGCGCAGGGGTCACCCCTCCACTTT. This encodes CASSLGAQGSPLHF.